Given below is one T cell receptor beta chain in context. The antigen is not known. The data were taken from a study of cytomegalovirus exposure and HLA in healthy donors. Notes on the study in general: Roughly uniform depth of sequencing across donors was assumed in presence/absence analyses.

CDR1 is SEHNR, CDR2 FQNEAQ, per germline (reference sequence). The CDR3 is made up of 15 amino acids. V was pared by 4 bases and J by 3 bases, with 6 bases of the junction left unmatched. The PCR was carried out with 60 Vbeta primers and 13 Jbeta primers. TCRdb's copy holds only in-frame clones and misses some; the assay was immunoSEQ multiplex PCR. The repertoire table contains some 48,000 clones. Healthy individuals who donated bone marrow served as the donors. This chain connects TRBV7-9 to TRBJ2-7; 10 bases fit TRBD1. The source of this sequence is a man aged 35 to 55 in good health and CMV-seropositive. The specimen sequenced was PBMCs. CDR3 protein: CASSSPGTGDYEQYF. In nucleotides, the CDR3 is TGTGCCAGCAGCTCTCCCGGGACAGGGGACTACGAGCAGTACTTC.